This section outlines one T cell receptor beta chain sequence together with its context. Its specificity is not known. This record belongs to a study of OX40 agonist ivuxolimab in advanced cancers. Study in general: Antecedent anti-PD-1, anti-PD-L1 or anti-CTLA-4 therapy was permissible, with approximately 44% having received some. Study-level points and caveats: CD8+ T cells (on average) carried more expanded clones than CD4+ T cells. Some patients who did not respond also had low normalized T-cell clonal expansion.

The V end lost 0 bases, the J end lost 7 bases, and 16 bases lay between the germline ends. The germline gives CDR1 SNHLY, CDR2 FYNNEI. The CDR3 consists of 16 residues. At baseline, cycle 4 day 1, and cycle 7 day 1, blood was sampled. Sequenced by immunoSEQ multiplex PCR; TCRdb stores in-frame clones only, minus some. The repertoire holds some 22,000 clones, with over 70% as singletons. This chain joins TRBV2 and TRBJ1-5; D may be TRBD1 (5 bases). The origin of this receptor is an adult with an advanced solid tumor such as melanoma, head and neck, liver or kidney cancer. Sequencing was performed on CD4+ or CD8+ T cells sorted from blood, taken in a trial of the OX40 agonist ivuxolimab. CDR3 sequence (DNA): TGTGCCAGCAGTGAAGCGGCTTGGCAAGGGGACCAGCCCCAGCATTTT. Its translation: CASSEAAWQGDQPQHF. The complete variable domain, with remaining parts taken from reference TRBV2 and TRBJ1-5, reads EPEVTQTPSHQVTQMGQEVILRCVPISNHLYFYWYRQILGQKVEFLVSFYNNEISEKSEIFDDQFSVERPDGSNFTLKIRSTKLEDSAMYFCASSEAAWQGDQPQHFGDGTRLSIL.